Sequencing of this TCR beta chain was carried out in a study of blood T cell repertoires in COVID-19. Individuals aged roughly 18 to 100 years were recruited from fewer than 30 US areas. Symptom resolution, clearance, or two negative PCRs marked the recovered donors of Cohort 3. The V gene lost 3 bases and the J gene lost 4 bases, with 5 bases spanning the gap. Germline V gene sequence: CDR1 WSHSY, CDR2 SAAADI. CDR3 length: 12 residues. Per the original data handling: Amplification of reference gene primers was used by the study to estimate nucleated cell counts. Sequencing used immunoSEQ multiplex PCR; TCRdb keeps in-frame clones, though not all of them. V and J calls plus clone size are reproduced from that table; the DNA served to infer D and trimming. Among approximately 180,000 clones listed, roughly 88% were seen once.

The V and J genes are TRBV10-2 and TRBJ2-3, with D hard to call. This receptor was taken from a man aged 45-65 years who had recovered from COVID-19. Sequenced: PBMCs or T cells enriched from blood (not recorded which). The CDR3 region has the DNA TGCGCCAGCAGTGATGAGGCAGATACGCAGTATTTT. Translated, it gives CASSDEADTQYF.